This paragraph covers one T cell receptor beta chain sequence. The source of the sample is a study of response to subunit inactivated influenza vaccine. CDR3 size: 13 residues. V was cut by 7 bases and J by 0 bases, with 4 bases left in between. From germline, CDR1 is LNHNV and CDR2 YYDKDF (reference sequence). TCRdb reprocessed the RT-PCR reads via MiXCR and lists one record per CDR3 protein. The sample lists 500,000 to 550,000 distinct CDR3 sequences; approximately 22% were seen once. This sample was also put to use in a study of T cells expressing NK-cell markers. That source notes: 5'RACE template switching with UMIs generated TCR beta cDNA.

V is TRBV15 and J is TRBJ2-6, with D hard to call. The source was CD4+ T cells sorted from PBMCs, collected about 13 days after vaccination. This clonotype originated in a man in his forties or fifties who received an inactivated influenza vaccine. The CDR3 DNA reads as TGTGCCACCACGAGCTCTGGGGCCAACGTCCTGACTTTC. This translates into CATTSSGANVLTF.